Sequencing of this T cell receptor beta chain was carried out in a study of T cell repertoires in cytomegalovirus infection. This clonotype was counted a few times. TCRdb called the reads again in MiXCR, with one record for every CDR3 protein. In the table there are under 200,000 distinct CDR3 sequences, roughly 18% of which are singletons. The CDR3 consists of 16 residues. The germline gives CDR1 SGHTA, CDR2 FQGNSA. The germline V and J ends were trimmed by 1 base and 4 bases, with 14 bases remaining between them. The TCR was taken from a human donor in good health (CMV status not recorded). Some clones in this sample may be carry-over from other donors' samples. The sample was CD8+ T cells from PBMCs. The rearrangement uses TRBV7-2 and TRBJ1-5; D might be TRBD1 (5 bases). The CDR3 DNA sequence: TGTGCCAGCAGCTTAGACCGTGCGGGGGAAAATCAGCCCCAGCATTTT. Its protein is CASSLDRAGENQPQHF.